The 8 T cell receptor beta chains below all came from one sample that was sequenced in a study of cytomegalovirus exposure and HLA in healthy donors. In the PCR, 60 Vbeta and 13 Jbeta primers were used. Measured with immunoSEQ multiplex PCR; TCRdb has only the in-frame clones, and not every one. Of 120,000 or so clones in the sample, approximately 83% were seen once. Sequenced material: PBMCs. The receptor source for this set is a middle-aged woman in good health and CMV-seropositive.

The chain carries TRBV7-2 and TRBJ2-5, with unresolved D. The CDR3 sequence is 13 residues long. CDR1 and CDR2 (germline): SGHTA, FQGNSA. With 5 bases removed from V and 7 bases from J, the gap between germline ends came to 14 bases. CDR3 DNA sequence: TGTGCCAGCAGCCCAACCCCCTTGGCGACCCAGTACTTC. Its protein is CASSPTPLATQYF. The variable domain in full, with the rest retrieved from reference TRBV7-2 and TRBJ2-5, is GAGVSQSPSNKVTEKGKDVELRCDPISGHTALYWYRQSLGQGLEFLIYFQGNSAPDKSGLPSDRFSAERTGGSVSTLTIQRTQQEDSAVYLCASSPTPLATQYFGPGTRLLVL.

The rearrangement links TRBV19 to TRBJ2-7; 7 nucleotides line up with TRBD1. J gave up 3 bases and V 5 bases, and 10 bases lay outside the gene matches. The CDR3 is 15 residues long. The germline CDR1 and CDR2 sequences are LNHDA and SQIVND (reference sequence). The CDR3 spells CASSEGTVRIYEQYF. The CDR3 DNA follows: TGTGCCAGTAGTGAGGGGACAGTGAGGATCTACGAGCAGTACTTC.

J is TRBJ2-7 and V is TRBV2, with 8 nucleotides matching TRBD1. The CDR3 contains 13 residues. The V gene's germline CDR1 is SNHLY and CDR2 FYNNEI. V was pared by 6 bases and J by 3 bases, with 4 bases of the junction left unmatched. CDR3 protein: CASRWTGSYEQYF. DNA for the CDR3: TGTGCCAGCAGATGGACAGGGAGCTACGAGCAGTACTTC.

The rearrangement links TRBV29-1 to TRBJ2-7; maybe TRBD2 (7 bases). Per germline, CDR1 SQVTM and CDR2 ANQGSEA. This CDR3 region has 13 residues. Trimming shortened V by 2 bases and J by 4 bases, and 12 bases separated the two germline ends. As DNA, the CDR3 is TGCAGCGTTGAAAGGGAGGGGGGTTACGAGCAGTACTTC. It specifies CSVEREGGYEQYF.

This clone showed up just a few times. The J gene is TRBJ2-1, the V gene TRBV5-4; maybe TRBD1 (5 bases). CDR1 is SGHNT and CDR2 is YYREEE in the germline V gene (reference sequence). This CDR3 has 16 residues. V was pared by 4 bases and J by 7 bases, with 21 bases between. CDR3 sequence reads: CASSGAGPSGGNEQFF. In DNA, the CDR3 is TGTGCCAGCAGCGGGGCCGGCCCTAGTGGTGGGAATGAGCAGTTCTTC.

V is TRBV7-9 and J is TRBJ2-5; 8 nucleotides align to TRBD1. The CDR3 runs 16 residues. The germline V gene has CDR1 SEHNR and CDR2 FQNEAQ (reference sequence). The V segment lost 1 base and the J segment 1 base; nucleotides outside the gene matches: 5. The CDR3 loop reads CASSLGSGGSQETQYF. CDR3 sequence (DNA): TGTGCCAGCAGCTTAGGGTCAGGGGGCTCCCAAGAGACCCAGTACTTC. Full variable domain (missing parts from reference TRBV7-9 and TRBJ2-5): DTGVSQNPRHKITKRGQNVTFRCDPISEHNRLYWYRQTLGQGPEFLTYFQNEAQLEKSRLLSDRFSAERPKGSFSTLEIQRTEQGDSAMYLCASSLGSGGSQETQYFGPGTRLLVL.

This chain uses TRBV5-4 with TRBJ2-7; 7 bases fit TRBD1. Germline trimming cut 5 bases from V and 2 bases from J; bases unmatched to any gene: 10. The length of the CDR3 is 15 residues. CDR1 and CDR2 (germline): SGHNT, YYREEE (reference sequence). CDR3 protein: CASRPSQGQPYEQYF. For the CDR3, the DNA is TGTGCCAGCAGACCCAGCCAGGGACAGCCCTACGAGCAGTACTTC.

The V and J genes are TRBV28 and TRBJ2-1; 8 nucleotides align to TRBD2. Germline CDR1 and CDR2: MDHEN and SYDVKM. Germline trimming cut 6 bases from V and 6 bases from J; bases unmatched to any gene: 7. The CDR3 consists of 14 residues. The CDR3 DNA is TGTGCCAGCAGGGGGATTCTAGCGGGCAATGAGCAGTTCTTC. This encodes CASRGILAGNEQFF.